This paragraph reports one T cell receptor beta chain. These data originate in a study of blood T cell repertoires in COVID-19. Looking at the study overall: Samples of COVID-19 (acute and convalescent) were obtained from the United States, Italy and Spain. From T cells, B-cell-depleted T cells, or PBMCs came the material, which was cDNA or gDNA.

How the authors handled the data: Reference gene primer amplification in the assay estimated nucleated cell counts. TCRdb's copy holds only in-frame clones and misses some; the assay was immunoSEQ multiplex PCR. For V, J and clone size, that table is used; D and trimming come from the DNA. The data show some 260,000 clones, with roughly 91% seen just once and more than 0.95% held by the top ten. The germline V and J ends were trimmed by 2 bases and 6 bases, with 11 bases remaining between them. CDR1 MNHNY and CDR2 SVGAGI come from the germline V gene (reference sequence). The CDR3 totals 15 residues.

Sequencing was done on a sample of peripheral blood. This receptor was identified in a woman aged 40 to 55 who had recovered from COVID-19. The rearrangement links TRBV6-6 to TRBJ1-6; TRBD1 might be the D (6 bases). This CDR3 reads CASSYGAGANSPLHF. The DNA of the CDR3 is TGTGCCAGCAGTTACGGGGCAGGGGCTAATTCACCCCTCCACTTT.